Sequencing of this T cell receptor beta chain was carried out in a study of CXCR3-negative and CXCR3-positive naive CD8 T cells. Study results and caveats: The TRB CDR3s that CXCR3-positive naive cells carried were more hydrophobic than those of CXCR3-negative naive cells.

About this clonotype itself: Its target is unknown.

The CDR3 consists of 16 residues. CDR1 is SQVTM, CDR2 ANQGSEA, per germline. The TRB cDNA libraries were prepared by 5' RACE with UMI labels. For each CDR3 protein, TCRdb gives one entry from its re-call of the 5' RACE reads, without DNA. The specimen's table records some 130,000 distinct CDR3 sequences. The genes are TRBV29-1 and TRBJ2-1; TCRdb names TRBD2, which stays unverified in the absence of DNA. The TCR sequence derives from a human donor in good health. Some clones in this sample may be carry-over from other donors' samples. What was sequenced was naive CXCR3- CD8+ T cells from blood. The subset was: CD45RO-CCR7+CD27+CD95- naive CD8+ T cells lacking CXCR3 (TNR3-). The CDR3 here is CSVESPRNVLYNEQFF.